What follows are 12 T cell receptor beta chains derived from one specimen sequenced in a study of tissue T cells after allogeneic stem cell transplantation. Generated by immunoSEQ multiplex PCR, the TCRdb table keeps only in-frame clones and is missing some. The data hold about 8,700 clones, with roughly 44% observed a single time. The time point is: mouse harvest day 7 after allogeneic transplant. The graft held 10^6 splenic CD5+ T cells and 10^7 T-cell-depleted bone marrow cells. The sample was skin. The receptor source for this set is a female BALB/c mouse given C57BL/6 T cells with graft-versus-host disease after an allogeneic hematopoietic cell transplant.

Of note for this clone: Here the gene names and germline are mouse. The observed sequence ends 1 residue before the CDR3 terminus, with the missing tail filled in from the germline J gene. The gene calls are TRBV3 and TRBJ2-7; 8 nucleotides match TRBD2. CDR1 and CDR2 (germline): SNHLY, FYNGKV (reference sequence). The CDR3 consists of 13 residues. Losses at the gene ends were 5 bases for V and 2 bases for J; bases not matched to a gene: 2. The CDR3 bases that were read are TGTGCCAGCAGCCCGACTGGGGCCTATGAACAGTAC. This codes for CASSPTGAYEQY. The complete CDR3 protein is CASSPTGAYEQYF. Full variable domain (outside the CDR3, taken from reference TRBV3 and TRBJ2-7): GPKVLQIPSHQIIDMGQMVTLNCDPVSNHLYFYWYKQILGQQMEFLVNFYNGKVMEKSKLFKDQFSVERPDGSYFTLKIQPTALEDSAVYFCASSPTGAYEQYFGPGTRLTVL.

With regard to this clone: Gene names denote mouse genes. The CDR3 is cut off 1 residue early in the read; its end comes from the germline J gene. The chain has TRBV5 and TRBJ2-4; 9 bases are a match to TRBD2. The length of the CDR3 is 16 residues. V shed 3 bases and J 2 bases; nucleotides not matched to a gene: 6. The V gene's germline CDR1 is LGHNA and CDR2 YNLKQL (reference sequence). The CDR3 is CASSHGGARDQNTLYF. Partial CDR3 DNA: TGTGCCAGCAGCCATGGGGGGGCGCGGGATCAAAACACCTTGTAC.

About this clone: All gene names here are mouse names. The sequence runs out 1 residue before the end of the CDR3; the remainder is reconstructed from the germline J gene. This rearrangement joins TRBV26 to TRBJ2-7; D is perhaps TRBD1 (6 bases). The germline gives CDR1 KGHPV, CDR2 FQNQEV (reference sequence). The CDR3 contains 13 residues. The V end lost 3 bases, the J end lost 3 bases, and 9 bases lay between the germline ends. Partial CDR3 DNA: TGTGCCAGCAGTCTTAGGGGGATCTATGAACAGTAC. This encodes CASSLRGIYEQY. The full-length CDR3 reads as CASSLRGIYEQYF. Supplemented by reference TRBV26 and TRBJ2-7, the full variable domain reads NSKVIQTPRYLVKGQGQKAKMRCIPEKGHPVVFWYQQNKNNEFKFLINFQNQEVLQQIDMTEKRFSAECPSNSPCSLEIQSSEAGDSALYLCASSLRGIYEQYFGPGTRLTVL.

As to this clone: Gene names refer to mouse genes. The read falls 1 residue short of the CDR3 end, and the missing part is taken from the germline J gene. The chain has TRBV26 and TRBJ1-3, with D tentatively TRBD1 (6 bases). The CDR3 is 14 amino acids. CDR1 is KGHPV and CDR2 is FQNQEV in the germline V gene (reference sequence). V lost 1 base and J lost 2, with 6 bases in between. CDR3 amino acids: CASSLWGPGNTLYF. Incomplete CDR3 DNA: TGTGCCAGCAGTCTGTGGGGGCCTGGAAATACGCTCTAT.

Concerning this clone: Germline and genes here are mouse. Sequencing ends 1 residue short of the CDR3 end; the germline J gene provides the rest. V and J are TRBV3 and TRBJ1-2; D gene uncertain. V lost 2 bases to trimming and J lost 1 base, with 5 bases between them. The CDR3 is 13 amino acids. Germline V lookup: CDR1 SNHLY, CDR2 FYNGKV (reference sequence). The covered CDR3 bases are TGTGCCAGCAGCTTAAACAAAAACTCCGACTACACC. Translating it yields CASSLNKNSDYT. The whole CDR3 is CASSLNKNSDYTF.

A word on this clone: Gene names and germline refer to mouse. The read ends 1 residue before the CDR3 terminus; that terminus is restored from the germline J gene. V usage is TRBV2 and J usage is TRBJ2-1; 10 nucleotides align to TRBD2. After removal of 1 base from V and 1 base from J, the junction contained 1 base not matched to a gene. This CDR3 region has 16 residues. Germline CDR1 is LGHNA and CDR2 is YSYQKL. The CDR3 bases that were read are TGTGCCAGCAGCCAAGGGGGACTGGGGAACTATGCTGAGCAGTTC. Encoded protein: CASSQGGLGNYAEQF. Given in full, the CDR3 is CASSQGGLGNYAEQFF.

This clone turned up a few times. Mouse gene names and germline throughout. The sequenced fragment ends 1 residue before the CDR3 boundary, so the rest is inferred from the germline J gene. The rearrangement links TRBV3 to TRBJ2-7; 9 nucleotides align to TRBD2. J lost 3 bases, V lost 1 base, and 1 base had no gene match. Per germline, CDR1 SNHLY and CDR2 FYNGKV (reference sequence). The CDR3 sequence is 14 residues long. The sequenced CDR3 bases are TGTGCCAGCAGCTTAGGGACTGGGGTCTATGAACAGTAC. Translating it yields CASSLGTGVYEQY. The full CDR3 is CASSLGTGVYEQYF.

This clone was counted a few times. The gene names here belong to mouse. The missing CDR3 end, 1 residue past where the read stops, is filled in from the germline J gene. The chain has TRBV13-2 and TRBJ1-5; no definite D call. The CDR3 contains 14 residues. Trimming removed 0 bases at V and 1 base at J, with 5 bases between. CDR1 and CDR2 (germline): NNHNN, SYGAGS (reference sequence). The CDR3 loop is CASGDVTNNQAPLF. The CDR3 bases that were read are TGTGCCAGCGGTGATGTCACAAACAACCAGGCTCCGCTT.

This clone came up a few times. The gene names given are mouse names. With the read ending 1 residue before the CDR3 end, the germline J gene is used to fill in that end. This chain links TRBV26 with TRBJ2-7, with 7 positions matching TRBD2. CDR3 length equals 15 residues. The V gene's germline CDR1 is KGHPV and CDR2 FQNQEV (reference sequence). V gave up 0 bases and J gave up 0 bases; unmatched junction bases: 2. CDR3 DNA, as far as it was read: TGTGCCAGCAGTCTGTCTGGGGGGAGCTCCTATGAACAGTAC. This gives the protein CASSLSGGSSYEQY. The complete CDR3 reads CASSLSGGSSYEQYF. Together with reference TRBV26 and TRBJ2-7, the CDR3 gives the full variable domain: NSKVIQTPRYLVKGQGQKAKMRCIPEKGHPVVFWYQQNKNNEFKFLINFQNQEVLQQIDMTEKRFSAECPSNSPCSLEIQSSEAGDSALYLCASSLSGGSSYEQYFGPGTRLTVL.

Of note for this clone: The gene names here belong to mouse. The CDR3 end lies 1 residue beyond the end of the read and is filled in from the germline J gene. The rearrangement joins TRBV19 to TRBJ2-7; D may be TRBD2 (8 bases). There are 14 residues in the CDR3. Looked up from germline, CDR1 is FNHDT and CDR2 is SITEND (reference sequence). The V gene lost 2 bases and the J gene lost 5 bases, with 14 bases spanning the gap. This CDR3 reads CASSIRGGRDEQYF. The CDR3 DNA, read in part, is TGTGCCAGCAGTATCAGGGGGGGGCGCGATGAACAGTAC.

Notes on this clone: Any gene name here is a mouse gene name. The read ends 1 residue early relative to the CDR3; the germline J gene fills the gap. This sequence joins TRBV1 and TRBJ1-3; TRBD1 matches at 8 bases. Germline lookup yields CDR1 NSQYPW and CDR2 LRSPGD (reference sequence). The V gene end was trimmed by 3 bases and the J gene end by 5 bases; junction bases not matched to a gene: 3. The CDR3 extends over 14 amino acids. The CDR3 protein is CTCSAAGGRNTLYF. Incomplete CDR3 DNA: TGCACCTGCAGTGCCGCAGGGGGCAGAAATACGCTCTAT.

This clone was counted a few times. Gene names and germline match the mouse. Coverage ceases 1 residue before the CDR3 finishes, and the germline J gene fills in the end. This chain connects TRBV23 to TRBJ1-4; no DNA check was done on the table's D call, TRBD1. This CDR3 has 14 residues. The germline V gene has CDR1 KGHTA and CDR2 FQNQQP. The CDR3 reads CSSSQSEGGERLFF. CDR3 bases read: TGCTCCAGCAGTCAATCGGAGGGTGGCGAAAGATTATTT.